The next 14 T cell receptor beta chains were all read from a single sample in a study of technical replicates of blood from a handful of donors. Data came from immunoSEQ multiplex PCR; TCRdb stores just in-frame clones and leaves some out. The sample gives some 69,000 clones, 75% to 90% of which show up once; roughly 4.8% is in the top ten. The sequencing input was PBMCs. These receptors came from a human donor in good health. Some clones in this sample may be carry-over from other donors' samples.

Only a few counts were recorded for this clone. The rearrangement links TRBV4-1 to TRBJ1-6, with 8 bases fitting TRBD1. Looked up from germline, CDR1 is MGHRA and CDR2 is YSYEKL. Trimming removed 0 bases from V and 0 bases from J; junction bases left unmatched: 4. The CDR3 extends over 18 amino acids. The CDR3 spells CASSQDEQGGSYNSPLHF. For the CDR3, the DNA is TGCGCCAGCAGCCAAGATGAACAGGGGGGCTCCTATAATTCACCCCTCCACTTT.

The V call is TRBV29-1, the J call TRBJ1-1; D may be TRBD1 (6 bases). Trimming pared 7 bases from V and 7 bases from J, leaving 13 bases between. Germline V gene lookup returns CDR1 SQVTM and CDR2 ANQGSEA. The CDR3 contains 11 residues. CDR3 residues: CSGNQGFEAFF. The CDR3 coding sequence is TGCAGCGGCAACCAGGGGTTTGAAGCTTTCTTT.

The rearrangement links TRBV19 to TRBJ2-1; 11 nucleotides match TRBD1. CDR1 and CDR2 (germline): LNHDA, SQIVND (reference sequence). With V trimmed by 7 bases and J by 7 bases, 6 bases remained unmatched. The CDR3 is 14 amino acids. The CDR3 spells CASTGTGGSNEQFF. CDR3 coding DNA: TGTGCCAGTACCGGGACAGGGGGAAGTAATGAGCAGTTCTTC.

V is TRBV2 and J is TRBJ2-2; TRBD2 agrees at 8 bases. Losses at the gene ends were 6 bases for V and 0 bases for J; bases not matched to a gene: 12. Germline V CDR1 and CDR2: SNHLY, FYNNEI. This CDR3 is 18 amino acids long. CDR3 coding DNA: TGTGCCAGCAGGAGGGGGGAACCGGGACTAGCGAACACCGGGGAGCTGTTTTTT. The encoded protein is CASRRGEPGLANTGELFF.

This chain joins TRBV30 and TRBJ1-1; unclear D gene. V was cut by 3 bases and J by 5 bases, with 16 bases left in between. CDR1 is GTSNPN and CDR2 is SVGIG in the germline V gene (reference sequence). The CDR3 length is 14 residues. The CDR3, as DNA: TGTGCCTGGAGCTCTTGGAGGGCGAGGACTGAAGCTTTCTTT. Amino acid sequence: CAWSSWRARTEAFF.

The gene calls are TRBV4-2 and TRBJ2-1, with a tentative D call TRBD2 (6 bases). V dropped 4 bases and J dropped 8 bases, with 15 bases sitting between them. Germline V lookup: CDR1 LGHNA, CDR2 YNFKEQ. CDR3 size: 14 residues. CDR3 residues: CASSPGLPNDEQFF. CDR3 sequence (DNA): TGTGCCAGCAGCCCTGGACTACCCAACGATGAGCAGTTCTTC.

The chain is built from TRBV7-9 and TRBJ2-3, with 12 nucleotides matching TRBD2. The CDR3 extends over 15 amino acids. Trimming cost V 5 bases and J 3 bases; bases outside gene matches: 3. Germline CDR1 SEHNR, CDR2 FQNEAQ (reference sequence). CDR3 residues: CASSMTSGGTDTQYF. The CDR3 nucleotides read TGTGCCAGCAGCATGACTAGCGGGGGTACAGATACGCAGTATTTT.

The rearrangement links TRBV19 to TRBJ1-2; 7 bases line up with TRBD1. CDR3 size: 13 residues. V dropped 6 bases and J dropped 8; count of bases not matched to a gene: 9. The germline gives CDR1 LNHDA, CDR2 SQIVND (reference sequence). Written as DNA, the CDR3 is TGTGCCAGTAGAGACGACAGGGATTGGGGCTACACCTTC. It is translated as CASRDDRDWGYTF.

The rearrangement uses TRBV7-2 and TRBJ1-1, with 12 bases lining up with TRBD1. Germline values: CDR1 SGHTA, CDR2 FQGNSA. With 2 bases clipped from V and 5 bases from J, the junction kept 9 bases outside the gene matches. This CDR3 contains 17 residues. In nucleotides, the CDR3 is TGTGCCAGCAGCTTAAGGAGGGGACAGGGGGCGGGTACTGAAGCTTTCTTT. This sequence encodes CASSLRRGQGAGTEAFF.

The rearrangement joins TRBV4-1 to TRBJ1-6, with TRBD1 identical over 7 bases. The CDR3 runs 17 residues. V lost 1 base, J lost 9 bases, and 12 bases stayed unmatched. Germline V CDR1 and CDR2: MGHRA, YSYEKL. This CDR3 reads CASSQVEGGRRSSPLHF. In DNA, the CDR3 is TGCGCCAGCAGCCAAGTTGAAGGGGGCAGGCGCTCTTCACCCCTCCACTTT.

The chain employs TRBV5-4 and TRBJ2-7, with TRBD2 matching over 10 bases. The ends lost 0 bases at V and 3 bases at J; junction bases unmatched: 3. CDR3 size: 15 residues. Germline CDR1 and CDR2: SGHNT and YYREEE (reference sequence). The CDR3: CASSLEPSGSYEQYF. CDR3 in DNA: TGTGCCAGCAGCTTGGAGCCTAGCGGGAGCTACGAGCAGTACTTC.

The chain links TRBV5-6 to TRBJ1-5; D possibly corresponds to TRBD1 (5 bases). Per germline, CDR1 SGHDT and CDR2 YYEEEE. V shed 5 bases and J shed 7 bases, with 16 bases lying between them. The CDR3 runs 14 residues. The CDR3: CASSKTGGGQPQHF. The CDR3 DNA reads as TGTGCCAGCAGTAAGACCGGGGGAGGGCAGCCCCAGCATTTT. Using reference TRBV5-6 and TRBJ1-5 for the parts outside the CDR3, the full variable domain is DAGVTQSPTHLIKTRGQQVTLRCSPKSGHDTVSWYQQALGQGPQFIFQYYEEEERQRGNFPDRFSGHQFPNYSSELNVNALLLGDSALYLCASSKTGGGQPQHFGDGTRLSIL.

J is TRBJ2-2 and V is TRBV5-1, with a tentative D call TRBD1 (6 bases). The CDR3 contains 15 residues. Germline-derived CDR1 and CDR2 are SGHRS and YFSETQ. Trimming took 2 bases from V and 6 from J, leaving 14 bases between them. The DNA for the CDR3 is TGCGCCAGCAGCTTCTCAGGGGCGTCCGCCGGGGAGCTGTTTTTT. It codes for CASSFSGASAGELFF.

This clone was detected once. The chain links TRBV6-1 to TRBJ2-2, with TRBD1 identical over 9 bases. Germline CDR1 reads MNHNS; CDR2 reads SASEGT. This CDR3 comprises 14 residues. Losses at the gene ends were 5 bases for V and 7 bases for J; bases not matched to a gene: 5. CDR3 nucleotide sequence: TGTGCCAGCAGTCCGACAGGGGGAGGCGGGGAGCTGTTTTTT. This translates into CASSPTGGGGELFF.